This T cell receptor beta chain was sequenced in a study of response to subunit inactivated influenza vaccine. This CDR3 comprises 16 residues. Trimming left V 0 bases short and J 5 bases short, with 17 bases between. CDR1 is SGDLS and CDR2 is YYNGEE in the germline V gene. Study-wide results and caveats: Authors suggested seasonal influenza vaccinations each recruit few new T cells.

This clonotype was observed many times. Its matching antigen is unknown. Using its own MiXCR run on the RT-PCR reads, TCRdb lists one record per CDR3 protein. The repertoire holds 550,000 to 800,000 distinct CDR3 sequences, with 11% to 15% as singletons. The rearrangement uses TRBV9 and TRBJ1-1; possibly TRBD1 for D (6 bases). The input for sequencing was PBMCs from blood, taken around 14 days before vaccination. The sequence was obtained from a man aged 50 or older who received an inactivated influenza vaccine. The CDR3 nucleotides read TGTGCCAGCAGCGTAGAAGGCACAGGGAGTGGAACTGAAGCTTTCTTT. Protein sequence: CASSVEGTGSGTEAFF.